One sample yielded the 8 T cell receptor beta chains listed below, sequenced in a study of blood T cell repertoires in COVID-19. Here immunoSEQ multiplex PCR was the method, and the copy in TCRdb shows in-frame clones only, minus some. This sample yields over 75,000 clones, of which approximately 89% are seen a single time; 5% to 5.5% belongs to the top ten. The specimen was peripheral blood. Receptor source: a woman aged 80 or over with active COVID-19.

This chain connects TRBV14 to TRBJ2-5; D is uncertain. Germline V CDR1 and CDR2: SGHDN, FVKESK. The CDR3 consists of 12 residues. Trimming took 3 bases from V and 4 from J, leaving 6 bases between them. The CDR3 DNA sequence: TGTGCCAGCAGCCACCTGAGAGAGACCCAGTACTTC. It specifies CASSHLRETQYF.

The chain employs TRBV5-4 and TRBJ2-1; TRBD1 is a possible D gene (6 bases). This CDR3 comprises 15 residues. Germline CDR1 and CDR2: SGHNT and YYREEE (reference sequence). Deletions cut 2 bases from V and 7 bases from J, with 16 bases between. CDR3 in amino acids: CASSFDLGARNEQFF. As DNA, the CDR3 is TGTGCCAGCAGCTTCGATCTGGGGGCGCGTAATGAGCAGTTCTTC.

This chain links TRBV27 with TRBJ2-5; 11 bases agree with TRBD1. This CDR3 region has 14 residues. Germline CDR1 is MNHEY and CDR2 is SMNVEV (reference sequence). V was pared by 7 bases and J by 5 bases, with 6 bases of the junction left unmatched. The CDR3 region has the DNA TGTGCCAGCACCAGGACAGGGGGCCTGGAGACCCAGTACTTC. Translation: CASTRTGGLETQYF.

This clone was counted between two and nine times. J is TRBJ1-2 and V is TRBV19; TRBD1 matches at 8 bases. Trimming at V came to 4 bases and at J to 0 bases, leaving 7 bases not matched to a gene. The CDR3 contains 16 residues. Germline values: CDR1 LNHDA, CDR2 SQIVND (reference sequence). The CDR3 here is CASSTQGAEANYGYTF. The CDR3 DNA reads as TGTGCCAGTAGTACCCAGGGGGCGGAAGCTAACTATGGCTACACCTTC.

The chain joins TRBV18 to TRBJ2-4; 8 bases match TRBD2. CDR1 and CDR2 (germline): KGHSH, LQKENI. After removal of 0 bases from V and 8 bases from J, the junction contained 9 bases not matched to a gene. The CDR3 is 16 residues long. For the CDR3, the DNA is TGTGCCAGCTCACCACCCGGAGCGGGAGAAGGGGACATTCAGTACTTC. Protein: CASSPPGAGEGDIQYF.

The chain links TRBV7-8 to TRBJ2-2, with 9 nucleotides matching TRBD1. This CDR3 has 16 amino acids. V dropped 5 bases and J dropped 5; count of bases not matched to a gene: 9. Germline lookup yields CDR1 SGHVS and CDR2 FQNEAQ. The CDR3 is CASSPQMGQGTGELFF. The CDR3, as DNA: TGTGCCAGCAGCCCCCAGATGGGACAGGGAACCGGGGAGCTGTTTTTT.

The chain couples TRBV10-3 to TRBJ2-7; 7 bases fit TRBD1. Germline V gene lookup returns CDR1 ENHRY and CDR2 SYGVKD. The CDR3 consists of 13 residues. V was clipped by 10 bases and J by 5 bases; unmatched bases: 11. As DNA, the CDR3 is TGTGCCAATAGCCAGGGGGAAATCAACGAGCAGTACTTC. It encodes CANSQGEINEQYF.

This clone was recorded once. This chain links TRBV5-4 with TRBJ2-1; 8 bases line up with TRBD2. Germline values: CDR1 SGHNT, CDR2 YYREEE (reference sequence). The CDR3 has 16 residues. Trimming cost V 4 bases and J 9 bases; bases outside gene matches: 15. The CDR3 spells CASSPTGGLVVGEQFF. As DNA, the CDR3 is TGTGCCAGCAGCCCGACGGGGGGGCTAGTAGTTGGTGAGCAGTTCTTC.